Presented here are 19 T cell receptor beta chains from one specimen sequenced in a study of cytomegalovirus exposure and HLA in healthy donors. The study ran its PCR with 60 Vbeta and 13 Jbeta primers. Produced via immunoSEQ multiplex PCR; TCRdb's table is partial and in-frame only. The data hold roughly 100,000 clones, with around 74% observed a single time. Sequenced material: PBMCs. The receptor set was obtained from a man aged 35-49 years in good health and CMV-seronegative.

V gene TRBV28 combines with J gene TRBJ2-7; tentative D call: TRBD1 (5 bases). The CDR3 runs to 16 residues. The ends were cut back, 4 bases at V and 3 bases at J, with 19 bases in the middle. Germline-derived CDR1 and CDR2 are MDHEN and SYDVKM. The CDR3 DNA reads TGTGCCAGCAGTTCCCCCTTTTCGGAGCAGGGCTACGAGCAGTACTTC. Translated: CASSSPFSEQGYEQYF. The entire variable domain, with the rest obtained from reference TRBV28 and TRBJ2-7, is as follows: DVKVTQSSRYLVKRTGEKVFLECVQDMDHENMFWYRQDPGLGLRLIYFSYDVKMKEKGDIPEGYSVSREKKERFSLILESASTNQTSMYLCASSSPFSEQGYEQYFGPGTRLTVT.

The CDR3 loop reads CASSPLGTPTYEQYF. Here the CDR3 DNA reads TGTGCCAGCTCACCCCTAGGCACACCAACCTACGAGCAGTACTTC. This sequence joins TRBV18 and TRBJ2-7; D not certain. The germline V and J ends were trimmed by 3 bases and 2 bases, with 14 bases remaining between them. The CDR3 sequence is 15 residues long. CDR1 and CDR2 (germline): KGHSH, LQKENI.

This chain connects TRBV19 to TRBJ1-3; D unresolved. The CDR3 sequence is 13 residues long. The V end lost 4 bases, the J end lost 2 bases, and 6 bases lay between the germline ends. Germline V CDR1 and CDR2: LNHDA, SQIVND (reference sequence). In DNA, the CDR3 is TGTGCCAGTAGTAGAGGGACTGGAAACACCATATATTTT. This sequence encodes CASSRGTGNTIYF.

The genes are TRBV2 and TRBJ1-1; 7 bases fit TRBD1. Trimming cost V 3 bases and J 0 bases; bases outside gene matches: 7. This CDR3 is built from 16 residues. Germline CDR1 is SNHLY and CDR2 is FYNNEI. The CDR3 here is CASSEGQLHMNTEAFF. The CDR3 DNA reads as TGTGCCAGCAGTGAGGGACAGTTGCACATGAACACTGAAGCTTTCTTT.

V is TRBV6-1 and J is TRBJ1-1, with no clear D. This CDR3 region has 14 residues. The ends were cut back, 2 bases at V and 1 base at J, with 8 bases in the middle. Germline CDR1 reads MNHNS; CDR2 reads SASEGT. CDR3 sequence: CASSELGGNTEAFF. Here the CDR3 DNA reads TGTGCCAGCAGTGAACTCGGAGGGAACACTGAAGCTTTCTTT.

The V gene is TRBV18, the J gene TRBJ1-5, with D perhaps TRBD1 (6 bases). Germline assignment: CDR1 KGHSH and CDR2 LQKENI. The CDR3 totals 14 residues. The V end lost 1 base, the J end lost 6 bases, and 10 bases lay between the germline ends. Here the CDR3 reads CASSPQGDVQPQHF. Here the CDR3 DNA reads TGTGCCAGCTCACCACAGGGGGACGTTCAGCCCCAGCATTTT. The full variable domain, its missing parts supplied by reference TRBV18 and TRBJ1-5, is NAGVMQNPRHLVRRRGQEARLRCSPMKGHSHVYWYRQLPEEGLKFMVYLQKENIIDESGMPKERFSAEFPKEGPSILRIQQVVRGDSAAYFCASSPQGDVQPQHFGDGTRLSIL.

The rearrangement joins TRBV4-1 to TRBJ2-1; D perhaps matches TRBD2 (6 bases). CDR3 length: 17 residues. The germline V gene encodes CDR1 MGHRA and CDR2 YSYEKL. V lost 4 bases, J lost 1 base, and 17 bases lay in between. The CDR3 DNA sequence: TGCGCCAGCAGCCTTAAGACGGGACTCTCGTCCTACAATGAGCAGTTCTTC. Translated, it gives CASSLKTGLSSYNEQFF.

This clone was picked up one time. This chain uses TRBV28 with TRBJ2-5; 7 bases fit TRBD2. CDR1 and CDR2 from the germline V gene are MDHEN and SYDVKM. CDR3 length equals 12 residues. V lost 11 bases and J lost 5; bases outside the gene matches: 8. The CDR3 nucleotides are TGTGCCCACCGGCGGGGAGGGGAGACCCAGTACTTC. This encodes CAHRRGGETQYF.

The rearrangement joins TRBV6-1 to TRBJ2-3; TRBD2 agrees at 13 bases. CDR3 length: 17 amino acids. The J segment lost 3 bases and the V segment lost 4 bases, leaving 7 bases of the junction unmatched. Germline CDR1 and CDR2: MNHNS and SASEGT. The CDR3 nucleotides read TGTGCCAGCAGTGGACTGAGGACTAGCGGGGGAACAGATACGCAGTATTTT. Translating gives CASSGLRTSGGTDTQYF.

Concerning this clone itself: At one end, the junction sequence differs from germline, possibly due to a read error. The J gene is TRBJ1-2, the V gene TRBV7-9; D uncertain. The V gene's germline CDR1 is SEHNR and CDR2 FQNEAQ (reference sequence). The CDR3 is made up of 15 amino acids. The CDR3 DNA follows: TGTTCCAGCAGCCCTGGATCGGGAGGGAATTATGGCTACACCTTC. Its protein is CSSSPGSGGNYGYTF.

The CDR3 coding sequence is TGTGCCAGCAGCGGCGGGGACTTGGGGGACACTGAAGCTTTCTTT. This sequence encodes CASSGGDLGDTEAFF. The rearrangement uses TRBV9 and TRBJ1-1; D might be TRBD1 (5 bases). The V end was cut by 3 bases, the J end by 3 bases, with 15 bases between. This CDR3 is 15 amino acids long. In germline, CDR1 is SGDLS, CDR2 YYNGEE.

Worth noting for this clone: Compared with germline, one end of the junction differs, possibly owing to a read error. The chain employs TRBV7-9 and TRBJ2-5; D gene ambiguous. Germline CDR1 reads SEHNR; CDR2 reads FQNEAQ (reference sequence). The CDR3 is 11 amino acids. In DNA, the CDR3 is TGTGCCAGCAGCGCGCAAGAGGCCCAGTACTTC. It codes for CASSAQEAQYF.

The V gene is TRBV21-1, the J gene TRBJ2-7; TRBD1 reflects the table's D call only, with no check against the DNA. TRBV21-1 is a pseudogene. The length of the CDR3 is 15 residues. The CDR3 nucleotides read TGTGCCAGCCCAAACCCCCCTAAAGGGGTGTACGAGCAGTACTTC. Its protein product is CASPNPPKGVYEQYF.

The genes are TRBV5-1 and TRBJ2-7, with 7 bases fitting TRBD2. The trim removed 3 bases at V and 4 bases at J, leaving 1 base unmatched. The CDR3 spans 12 residues. The germline V gene encodes CDR1 SGHRS and CDR2 YFSETQ. The CDR3 protein is CASSWGGYEQYF. The CDR3 bases are TGCGCCAGCAGCTGGGGGGGGTACGAGCAGTACTTC.

This chain joins TRBV12-5 and TRBJ2-1; D ambiguous. V shed 5 bases and J shed 8 bases, with 7 bases lying between them. Germline CDR1 LGHNT, CDR2 FRNRAP. This CDR3 is 11 amino acids long. CDR3 in DNA: TGTGCTAGTGGTAACGGGTATGAGCAGTTCTTC. Translation: CASGNGYEQFF. The full variable domain, completed using reference TRBV12-5 and TRBJ2-1, is DARVTQTPRHKVTEMGQEVTMRCQPILGHNTVFWYRQTMMQGLELLAYFRNRAPLDDSGMPKDRFSAEMPDATLATLKIQPSEPRDSAVYFCASGNGYEQFFGPGTRLTVL.

This clone showed up just once. The chain uses TRBV6-5 and TRBJ2-1; 8 bases line up with TRBD1. This CDR3 comprises 14 residues. Unmatched junction bases numbered 3, after V lost 8 bases and J lost 0 bases. The germline V gene has CDR1 MNHEY and CDR2 SVGAGI. The CDR3 sequence: CASQGASSYNEQFF. CDR3 DNA sequence: TGTGCCAGCCAGGGGGCTAGCTCCTACAATGAGCAGTTCTTC.

This chain connects TRBV4-1 to TRBJ2-3, with 8 nucleotides matching TRBD2. CDR3 size: 15 residues. V trimming: 4 bases; J trimming: 5 bases; junction bases outside the gene matches: 8. In germline, CDR1 is MGHRA, CDR2 YSYEKL. The CDR3 reads CASSRTGGPGDTQYF. The CDR3 coding sequence is TGCGCCAGCAGCCGCACGGGGGGGCCCGGAGATACGCAGTATTTT.

This clone was seen a few times. This chain joins TRBV4-1 and TRBJ1-1, with a tentative D call TRBD1 (6 bases). CDR1 and CDR2 (germline): MGHRA, YSYEKL. The CDR3 contains 15 residues. Trimming took off 6 bases at V and 5 bases at J, with 19 bases between the two ends. CDR3 amino acids: CASSPSLRRGTEAFF. CDR3 DNA sequence: TGCGCCAGCAGTCCAAGTTTGCGCAGGGGTACTGAAGCTTTCTTT.

The V gene is TRBV6-5, the J gene TRBJ2-7; 9 nucleotides match TRBD1. Looked up from germline, CDR1 is MNHEY and CDR2 is SVGAGI. The CDR3 has 15 residues. The V and J ends lost 0 bases and 2 bases, in that order; junction bases with no gene match: 2. CDR3 protein: CASSYSGDRAYEQYF. CDR3 coding DNA: TGTGCCAGCAGTTACTCAGGGGACAGGGCCTACGAGCAGTACTTC.